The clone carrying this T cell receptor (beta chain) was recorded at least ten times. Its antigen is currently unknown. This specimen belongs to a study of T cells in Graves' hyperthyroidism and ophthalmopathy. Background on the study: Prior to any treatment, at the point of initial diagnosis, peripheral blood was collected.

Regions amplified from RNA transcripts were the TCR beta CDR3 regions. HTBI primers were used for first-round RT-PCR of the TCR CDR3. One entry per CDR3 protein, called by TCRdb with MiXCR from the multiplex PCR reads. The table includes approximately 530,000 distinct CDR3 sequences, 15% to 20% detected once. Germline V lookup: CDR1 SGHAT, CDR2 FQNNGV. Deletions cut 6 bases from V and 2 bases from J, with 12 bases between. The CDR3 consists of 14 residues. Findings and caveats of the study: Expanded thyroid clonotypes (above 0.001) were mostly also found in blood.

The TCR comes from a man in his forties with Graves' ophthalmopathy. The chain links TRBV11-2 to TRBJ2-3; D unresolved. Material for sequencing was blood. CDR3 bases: TGTGCCAGCAGTCAGATCCCATCCACAGATACGCAGTATTTT. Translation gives CASSQIPSTDTQYF.